The present T cell receptor (beta chain) was sequenced within a study of response to subunit inactivated influenza vaccine. Per germline, CDR1 SGHTA and CDR2 FQGNSA. V was clipped by 7 bases and J by 4 bases; unmatched bases: 5. This CDR3 has 15 residues. Comments on this clonotype: The antigen is undetermined.

Findings and caveats of the study: Authors suggested each seasonal influenza vaccination recruits few new T cells.

MiXCR was run by TCRdb on the RT-PCR reads, yielding one entry per CDR3 protein. The data show roughly 760,000 distinct CDR3 sequences, 20% to 25% seen once. The receptor's source is a man between 45 and 60 years old who received an inactivated influenza vaccine. The input for sequencing was PBMCs from blood, taken around 5 days after vaccination. This chain connects TRBV7-2 to TRBJ2-1; 12 positions match TRBD2. The DNA of the CDR3 is TGTGCCAGCACTCTGACTAGCGGGGGTTACAATGAGCAGTTCTTC. Its protein product is CASTLTSGGYNEQFF.